This TCR beta chain was captured by sequencing in a study of early T cells in non-severe SARS-CoV-2 infection. The CDR3 contains 18 residues. Germline V gene sequence: CDR1 LNHDA, CDR2 SQIVND (reference sequence). The V end lost 11 bases, the J end lost 3 bases, and 28 bases lay between the germline ends. In its sample, this clonotype was seen many times. TCRdb independently ran MiXCR on the 5' RACE reads; one entry per CDR3 protein. The profile shows approximately 90,000 distinct CDR3 sequences, about 12% of them singletons. The sample here was whole blood, taken at baseline. The chain has TRBV19 and TRBJ1-4, with D uncertain. The clonotype comes from an adult who was a healthcare worker with PCR-confirmed SARS-CoV-2 infection or an uninfected control (not recorded which). CDR3 loop: CACLLPDPHLASNEKLFF. DNA of the CDR3: TGTGCCTGCCTCCTGCCAGACCCCCACTTGGCCTCTAATGAAAAACTGTTTTTT.